The text below deals with one TCR beta chain. Its antigen is unknown. Germline CDR1 is KGHSH and CDR2 is LQKENI. V lost 3 bases, J lost 2 bases, and 23 bases lay in between. The CDR3 totals 19 residues. The PCR used 60 Vbeta and 13 Jbeta primers. Libraries were prepared by immunoSEQ multiplex PCR; TCRdb keeps only in-frame clonotypes and omits some of them. The profile covers approximately 210,000 clones, with 81% appearing a single time and 1.5% to 2% taken by the ten largest. The source of the sample is a study of cytomegalovirus exposure and HLA in healthy donors. Study-level findings and limits: An analysis was carried out at a later point. It showed that HLA-associated TCR beta chains were more clonally expanded than equally common non-associated chains.

The TCR originated in a man aged 18 to 29 in good health and CMV-seronegative. The sample consisted of PBMCs. This chain connects TRBV18 to TRBJ2-1; D is perhaps TRBD1 (6 bases). In nucleotides, the CDR3 is TGTGCCAGCTCACCGCGAAACACCGGACAGAGTGGGGCCTACAATGAGCAGTTCTTC. This encodes CASSPRNTGQSGAYNEQFF.